This TCR beta chain was captured in a study of post-analysis software for immune sequencing data. Study-wide results and caveats: Multiple sclerosis was associated with a significant reduction in normalized Chao1 diversity relative to controls. The F measure placed samples prepared in the same batch into strongly shared clusters.

This clonotype has just a few counts. Its antigen is unknown. TCR beta cDNA libraries included unique molecular identifiers. MiXCR was run by TCRdb on the PCR reads, yielding one entry per CDR3 protein. The data show about 820,000 distinct CDR3 sequences, around 50% seen once. The source of this sequence is a girl aged 10-17 years with multiple sclerosis. Sequencing used blood.

CDR3: CASSRGLAGIKNIQYF. DNA for the CDR3: TGTGCCAGCAGTCGGGGACTAGCGGGAATAAAAAACATTCAGTACTTC. The genes are TRBV27 and TRBJ2-4, with 13 positions matching TRBD2. CDR1 is MNHEY, CDR2 SMNVEV, per germline (reference sequence). This CDR3 has 16 residues. J was trimmed by 4 bases and V by 5 bases; bases with no gene match: 5.